These 30 T cell receptor beta chains were all obtained from the same sample, sequenced in a study of control samples from healthy donors and cancer patients (dated by TCRdb to 2019 to 2021). Preparation of the library involved the immunoSEQ multiplex PCR assay. TCRdb's version of the immuneACCESS table is confined to in-frame rearrangements and falls short of the full clone set. An unresolved V gene accounts for under half of the shortfall where checked; the remainder is of unknown origin. The sample includes 50,000 or so clones, with more than 85% observed a single time. Together, the top ten hold about 25% of the sample. Sequencing was performed on PBMCs. The origin of the receptors is a woman aged 50 to 65 with head and neck cancer.

This chain connects TRBV19 to TRBJ2-6; 8 positions agree with TRBD1. J gave up 4 bases and V 2 bases, and 7 bases lay outside the gene matches. This CDR3 has 17 residues. Germline V gene lookup returns CDR1 LNHDA and CDR2 SQIVND (reference sequence). The DNA of the CDR3 is TGTGCCAGTAGTATACCCCGGACAGGGTCAGGGGCCAACGTCCTGACTTTC. Translation gives CASSIPRTGSGANVLTF. The full variable domain, completed using reference TRBV19 and TRBJ2-6, is DGGITQSPKYLFRKEGQNVTLSCEQNLNHDAMYWYRQDPGQGLRLIYYSQIVNDFQKGDIAEGYSVSREKKESFPLTVTSAQKNPTAFYLCASSIPRTGSGANVLTFGAGSRLTVL.

The chain recombines TRBV7-9 with TRBJ2-2; tentative D call: TRBD2 (5 bases). The CDR3 loop spans 16 amino acids. V lost 5 bases and J lost 4, with 17 bases in between. Per the germline V gene, CDR1 is SEHNR and CDR2 is FQNEAQ (reference sequence). The CDR3 coding sequence is TGTGCCAGCAGCCCAAGTCAAGGACTCGGCACCGGGGAGCTGTTTTTT. Amino acids: CASSPSQGLGTGELFF.

The rearrangement joins TRBV7-2 to TRBJ1-1; unclear D gene. CDR3 size: 15 residues. Germline V lookup: CDR1 SGHTA, CDR2 FQGNSA. V lost 5 bases and J 1 base, leaving 14 bases between the germline ends. CDR3 DNA: TGTGCCAGCAGCCCCCAGGACCGAGGGAACACTGAAGCTTTCTTT. It specifies CASSPQDRGNTEAFF.

V is TRBV6-6 and J is TRBJ1-5; D possibly corresponds to TRBD1 (6 bases). Germline loops: CDR1 MNHNY, CDR2 SVGAGI (reference sequence). The V end was cut by 5 bases, the J end by 4 bases, with 12 bases between. CDR3 length: 14 residues. CDR3 region: CASSAGDRNQPQHF. The DNA of the CDR3 is TGTGCCAGCAGTGCAGGGGACCGGAATCAGCCCCAGCATTTT.

The CDR3 region has the DNA TGTGCCAGCAGCCAAGGAGTAACCCTCTCCTACAATGAGCAGTTCTTC. It encodes CASSQGVTLSYNEQFF. The V and J genes are TRBV14 and TRBJ2-1; unclear D gene. V was cut by 1 base and J by 0 bases, with 10 bases left in between. The CDR3 runs 16 residues. Germline V CDR1 and CDR2: SGHDN, FVKESK.

The DNA for the CDR3 is TGTGCCAGCAGTTCCGCCGGGACAGGGGCCTACAATGAGCAGTTCTTC. Amino acids: CASSSAGTGAYNEQFF. This chain joins TRBV2 and TRBJ2-1, with TRBD1 identical over 10 bases. Germline assignment: CDR1 SNHLY and CDR2 FYNNEI. CDR3 length: 16 amino acids. With 5 bases clipped from V and 2 bases from J, the junction kept 6 bases outside the gene matches.

The chain links TRBV15 to TRBJ1-4; D is ambiguous. Germline assignment: CDR1 LNHNV and CDR2 YYDKDF (reference sequence). The CDR3 extends over 14 amino acids. Between the trimmed V and J ends, which lost 8 bases and 8 bases, there was a span of 18 bases. The CDR3 bases are TGTGCCACCTCAAAAGGAGGGTTTAGGGAAAAACTGTTTTTT. This codes for CATSKGGFREKLFF.

There are a few counts of this clone. The V gene is TRBV14, the J gene TRBJ1-6; 8 nucleotides agree with TRBD1. Germline V lookup: CDR1 SGHDN, CDR2 FVKESK. The junction had 8 bases not matched to a gene; V was cut back by 5 bases and J by 11 bases. This CDR3 has 14 residues. In DNA, the CDR3 is TGTGCCAGCAGCGAAGGACAGGGAGTAACACCCCTCCACTTT. Its protein is CASSEGQGVTPLHF.

This sequence joins TRBV6-1 and TRBJ2-7, with D possibly being TRBD1 (8 bases). The CDR3 is 13 amino acids. V lost 1 base to trimming and J lost 11 bases, with 15 bases between them. CDR1 is MNHNS and CDR2 is SASEGT in the germline V gene. CDR3 DNA: TGTGCCAGCAGTGAAGGGCAGGGGGCGGGGGAGTACTTC. This encodes CASSEGQGAGEYF.

The chain combines TRBV28 with TRBJ1-4; TRBD1 matches at 11 bases. From germline, CDR1 is MDHEN and CDR2 SYDVKM. This CDR3 comprises 14 residues. With 8 bases clipped from V and 4 bases from J, the junction kept 3 bases outside the gene matches. CDR3 DNA: TGTGCCAGCGGGGGACAGGGGGATAATGAAAAACTGTTTTTT. Translation gives CASGGQGDNEKLFF. Full variable domain (rest looked up from reference TRBV28 and TRBJ1-4): DVKVTQSSRYLVKRTGEKVFLECVQDMDHENMFWYRQDPGLGLRLIYFSYDVKMKEKGDIPEGYSVSREKKERFSLILESASTNQTSMYLCASGGQGDNEKLFFGSGTQLSVL.

The chain joins TRBV7-2 to TRBJ1-3, with D unclear. CDR3 length: 14 amino acids. Germline V CDR1 and CDR2: SGHTA, FQGNSA. V was trimmed by 5 bases and J by 0 bases, leaving 8 bases between them. CDR3 amino acids: CASSPSVSGNTIYF. CDR3 in DNA: TGTGCCAGCAGCCCCTCCGTCTCTGGAAACACCATATATTTT.

V usage is TRBV11-2 and J usage is TRBJ2-7; no reliable D call. The CDR3 has 14 amino acids. In germline, CDR1 is SGHAT, CDR2 FQNNGV. The ends were cut back, 0 bases at V and 1 base at J, with 7 bases in the middle. Here the CDR3 DNA reads TGTGCCAGCAGCTTAGAAGGGCCGTCCTACGAGCAGTACTTC. Its translation is CASSLEGPSYEQYF.

The rearrangement links TRBV27 to TRBJ1-1, with a possible D match to TRBD1 (6 bases). Trimming removed 2 bases at V and 1 base at J, with 11 bases between. This CDR3 region has 15 residues. The germline gives CDR1 MNHEY, CDR2 SMNVEV (reference sequence). CDR3 in DNA: TGTGCCAGCAGTTTAGGTGGGACACCGAACACTGAAGCTTTCTTT. This translates into CASSLGGTPNTEAFF.

This clone was observed a few times. The J gene is TRBJ2-2, the V gene TRBV19, with TRBD1 matching 7 bases. Germline CDR1 and CDR2: LNHDA and SQIVND (reference sequence). V was pared by 5 bases and J by 9 bases, with 6 bases of the junction left unmatched. CDR3 length: 13 residues. The CDR3 loop is CASSDRDRRELFF. The CDR3 coding sequence is TGTGCCAGTAGTGACAGGGATCGCCGGGAGCTGTTTTTT.

V gene TRBV19 combines with J gene TRBJ2-1, with D tentatively TRBD2 (6 bases). CDR3 size: 14 residues. Per germline, CDR1 LNHDA and CDR2 SQIVND (reference sequence). Trimming took 5 bases from V and 5 from J, leaving 13 bases between them. CDR3 protein: CASSSRDFDNEQFF. In DNA form, the CDR3 reads TGTGCCAGTAGTTCCCGGGACTTCGACAATGAGCAGTTCTTC.

This clone has just one count. The rearrangement joins TRBV11-2 to TRBJ1-2; 7 bases line up with TRBD1. The CDR3 has 18 amino acids. Germline CDR1 is SGHAT and CDR2 is FQNNGV. J lost 0 bases, V lost 4 bases, and 14 bases had no gene match. CDR3 nucleotide sequence: TGTGCCAGCAGCTCCCTCAAGGGGGACAGAGATACTAACTATGGCTACACCTTC. This translates into CASSSLKGDRDTNYGYTF.

The chain couples TRBV12-2 to TRBJ2-5; no check of the table's D call, TRBD1, against the DNA was made. TRBV12-2 is shown as a pseudogene. The CDR3 has 14 amino acids. CDR3 residues: CASRFRTGQETQYF. Here the CDR3 DNA reads TGTGCAAGTCGCTTTAGGACAGGACAAGAGACCCAGTACTTC.

This rearrangement joins TRBV6-1 to TRBJ1-3; 8 nucleotides align to TRBD1. V shed 2 bases, J shed 0 bases, and the junction held 12 bases outside the gene matches. The CDR3 spans 19 residues. Germline assignment: CDR1 MNHNS and CDR2 SASEGT. The CDR3 reads CASSERVRGPYSSGNTIYF. Written as DNA, the CDR3 is TGTGCCAGCAGTGAAAGGGTCAGGGGGCCTTACAGCTCTGGAAACACCATATATTTT.

V gene TRBV6-6 combines with J gene TRBJ1-2, with D possibly matching TRBD1 (6 bases). Between the trimmed V and J ends, which lost 7 bases and 7 bases, there was a span of 19 bases. Germline V lookup: CDR1 MNHNY, CDR2 SVGAGI (reference sequence). The CDR3 has 14 residues. The CDR3: CASTQAGARTGYTF. The DNA of the CDR3 is TGTGCCAGCACCCAGGCGGGGGCCCGAACTGGCTACACCTTC.

The CDR3 loop reads CASSEHSYEQYF. DNA of the CDR3: TGTGCCAGCAGTGAACACTCCTACGAGCAGTACTTC. The rearrangement links TRBV6-1 to TRBJ2-7; no clear D gene. V lost 2 bases and J lost 0, with 2 bases in between. The V gene's germline CDR1 is MNHNS and CDR2 SASEGT. This CDR3 comprises 12 residues.

The chain carries TRBV19 and TRBJ1-1; possibly TRBD1 for D (6 bases). This CDR3 region has 15 residues. The germline V gene encodes CDR1 LNHDA and CDR2 SQIVND (reference sequence). Trimming removed 4 bases from V and 0 bases from J, with 12 bases in between. The CDR3 DNA is TGTGCCAGTAGTAACCAGGGGTTGATGAACACTGAAGCTTTCTTT. Its protein is CASSNQGLMNTEAFF.

V usage is TRBV19 and J usage is TRBJ1-5; 9 bases are shared with TRBD1. Unmatched junction bases numbered 0, after V lost 4 bases and J lost 2 bases. Germline V gene lookup returns CDR1 LNHDA and CDR2 SQIVND (reference sequence). The CDR3 is made up of 14 amino acids. The CDR3 DNA is TGTGCCAGTAGTAGGGACAGGGGCAATCAGCCCCAGCATTTT. Its protein is CASSRDRGNQPQHF.

The chain carries TRBV2 and TRBJ1-1; D is possibly TRBD1 (6 bases). Deletions cut 6 bases from V and 1 base from J, with 15 bases between. Germline CDR1 is SNHLY and CDR2 is FYNNEI. This CDR3 region has 15 residues. The CDR3 DNA is TGTGCCAGCAGGGCGAACGGACAGCCGAACACTGAAGCTTTCTTT. This encodes CASRANGQPNTEAFF. Full variable domain (outside the CDR3, taken from reference TRBV2 and TRBJ1-1): EPEVTQTPSHQVTQMGQEVILRCVPISNHLYFYWYRQILGQKVEFLVSFYNNEISEKSEIFDDQFSVERPDGSNFTLKIRSTKLEDSAMYFCASRANGQPNTEAFFGQGTRLTVV.

The J gene is TRBJ1-2, the V gene TRBV5-1; D perhaps matches TRBD1 (6 bases). Germline loops: CDR1 SGHRS, CDR2 YFSETQ. The CDR3 has 14 residues. Trimming removed 0 bases at V and 4 bases at J, with 10 bases between. CDR3: CASSLAGQLYGYTF. The CDR3 region has the DNA TGCGCCAGCAGCTTGGCCGGACAGCTCTATGGCTACACCTTC.

This chain uses TRBV5-6 with TRBJ1-5, with TRBD1 as a possible D gene (5 bases). Germline lookup yields CDR1 SGHDT and CDR2 YYEEEE. CDR3 length: 16 residues. V shed 1 base and J shed 2 bases, with 13 bases lying between them. As DNA, the CDR3 is TGTGCCAGCAGCTTGTTCAGGCAGGGTGGCAATCAGCCCCAGCATTTT. It encodes CASSLFRQGGNQPQHF.

This clone came up a few times. The gene calls are TRBV7-8 and TRBJ1-5; 7 positions match TRBD1. The CDR3 has 16 amino acids. Germline CDR1 and CDR2: SGHVS and FQNEAQ. With V trimmed by 2 bases and J by 7 bases, 11 bases remained unmatched. The CDR3 nucleotides read TGTGCCAGCAGCTTACACCGGGGCAGGGGGGACCAGCCCCAGCATTTT. Amino acid sequence: CASSLHRGRGDQPQHF.

This clone was seen only once. The chain carries TRBV6-2 or TRBV6-3 and TRBJ1-2, with D possibly TRBD1 on 6 matching bases. Trimming removed 5 bases from V and 6 bases from J, with 16 bases in between. This CDR3 contains 14 residues. CDR1 and CDR2 (germline): MNHEY, SVGEGT. CDR3: CASSRTARQDGYTF. The CDR3 region has the DNA TGTGCCAGCAGTAGGACAGCCCGACAGGATGGCTACACCTTC.

The V and J genes are TRBV30 and TRBJ1-2; TRBD1 aligns across 7 bases. Trimming at V came to 6 bases and at J to 0 bases, leaving 4 bases not matched to a gene. The CDR3 sequence is 13 residues long. Looked up from germline, CDR1 is GTSNPN and CDR2 is SVGIG (reference sequence). The chain's CDR3 is CACTGEANYGYTF. DNA of the CDR3: TGTGCCTGTACAGGGGAAGCTAACTATGGCTACACCTTC.

This rearrangement joins TRBV28 to TRBJ2-5; TRBD1 matches 10 bases. CDR3 length: 13 residues. Germline CDR1 and CDR2: MDHEN and SYDVKM. V lost 6 bases and J lost 2; bases outside the gene matches: 0. In nucleotides, the CDR3 is TGTGCCAGCAGGGACAGGGGGCAAGAGACCCAGTACTTC. Its translation: CASRDRGQETQYF.

This rearrangement joins TRBV5-6 to TRBJ2-3; 8 bases are a match to TRBD2. The junction had 7 bases not matched to a gene; V was cut back by 3 bases and J by 4 bases. The V gene's germline CDR1 is SGHDT and CDR2 YYEEEE. The CDR3 totals 15 residues. CDR3 in amino acids: CASSSGTSGSDTQYF. As DNA, the CDR3 is TGTGCCAGCAGCTCCGGGACTAGTGGGTCAGATACGCAGTATTTT. The full variable domain, with the rest looked up from reference TRBV5-6 and TRBJ2-3, is DAGVTQSPTHLIKTRGQQVTLRCSPKSGHDTVSWYQQALGQGPQFIFQYYEEEERQRGNFPDRFSGHQFPNYSSELNVNALLLGDSALYLCASSSGTSGSDTQYFGPGTRLTVL.